This paragraph reports one TCR beta chain. What this receptor recognizes is not known. No much larger clone exists at a distance of one base, and base qualities are not known. One collaborating source in Seattle enrolled patients while the patients were actively infected and followed the patients over time throughout the course of disease. Each collaborating institution followed its own protocols to collect whole blood in K2EDTA tubes. For TCRbeta analysis, collaborators shipped samples as frozen whole blood, isolated PBMCs, or DNA extracted from either of those sample types. For CDR1 and CDR2, the germline V gene lists SGHTA and FQGNSA. Including cysteine and phenylalanine, the CDR3 has 15 amino acids. The entry retains the CDR3 DNA only, 45 bases that are in frame from base 1. Cut back by 1 base and 3 bases, the V and J ends lie 12 bases apart. The data derive from a study of blood T cell repertoires in COVID-19 (TCRdb year 2020). Broadly, across the study: Samples from collaborators originated in the United States, Italy and Spain and spanned both the acute and convalescent phases of COVID-19. The prospective study material was composed of cDNA or gDNA derived from T cells, B-cell-depleted T cells, or PBMCs. Subjects who had been exposed to COVID-19, were actively infected with it, or had recovered from it provided the deeply sampled blood TCRbeta repertoires that made up the dataset. A freely available public database, intended as a resource for researchers studying the immune response to SARS-CoV-2, is where the repertoires were released. Samples were obtained from the ongoing ImmuneRACE study (first 160 participants) and from about 1,300 subjects provided by 6 global collaborators. A de-identified subject ID, COVID-19 status, age in years and sex were almost always included in the sample metadata. Where available, HLA class I and class II types were taken from metadata supplied by the sample provider and were not determined by assay-based typing. Points the paper makes about the study in general: The quantity of clinical and demographic metadata differed by source and by participant and was supplied without curation.

TCRbeta CDR3 regions were amplified from genomic DNA by means of the immunoSEQ Assay, a bias-controlled multiplex PCR. From the authors' description of their analysis: The number of nucleated cells in each sample was estimated by amplification of reference gene primers within the assay. To quantify the absolute abundance of each unique TCRbeta CDR3 rearrangement, sequence reads were collapsed and filtered. For each sample, productive Simpson clonality was calculated as the square root of Simpson's diversity index across productive rearrangements. Not all clones reach the TCRdb copy of this immuneACCESS table, which keeps in-frame sequences only. Checked studies attribute under half of the gap to unresolved V genes and leave the rest unexplained. V and J calls and clone size are as listed in that table; D and trimming were resolved from the DNA. The table for this sample lists hundreds of thousands of clones; about 91% of them were counted only once. The ten largest clones represent roughly 6% of the sample.

Source material: peripheral blood. The chain links TRBV7-2 with TRBJ1-2; the D gene is perhaps TRBD1, from 6 matching bases. The TCR originated in a woman aged 25-40 years with COVID-19, enrolled during active disease. This receptor carries the CDR3 CASSLGQAGDYGYTF. The nucleotide sequence reads TGTGCCAGCAGCTTAGGACAGGCTGGGGACTATGGCTACACCTTC.